This T cell receptor beta chain was documented in a study of blood T cells in healthy people across ages. Study conclusions and caveats: Nothing was known about donor CMV status, and this possibly confounded expanded clonotype changes.

A note on this clonotype: What it binds is not known.

V lost 5 bases and J lost 7; bases outside the gene matches: 6. The V gene's germline CDR1 is MNHNY and CDR2 SVGAGI (reference sequence). The length of the CDR3 is 16 residues. Each individual donor underwent a draw of ten milliliters of peripheral blood. Every sample had a minimum of 6 million PBMCs isolated. Through a sample-barcoded 5' primer and a J-beta primer mix, a second PCR was run for roughly 7 to 11 cycles. TCRdb fed the 5' RACE reads into MiXCR, producing one record per CDR3 protein. This sample carries 650,000 or so distinct CDR3 sequences, around 52% of them seen once, and the ten largest clones take approximately 13%.

Material: blood. The rearrangement links TRBV6-6 to TRBJ2-1; 15 bases are a match to TRBD2. This sequence was found in a woman older than 75 in good health. The CDR3 loop reads CASSRTSGRAGNEQFF. The CDR3 DNA reads TGTGCCAGCAGTAGGACTAGCGGGAGGGCCGGAAATGAGCAGTTCTTC.